This TCR beta chain was recovered during a study of T cell responses to AZD1222 COVID-19 vaccine. Profiling relied on immunoSEQ multiplex PCR, and the TCRdb table lists in-frame clones only, not all of them. The sample lists 150,000 to 200,000 clones, roughly nine tenths occurring once. The V segment lost 5 bases and the J segment 8 bases; nucleotides outside the gene matches: 13. The germline V gene encodes CDR1 SEHNR and CDR2 FQNEAQ (reference sequence). This CDR3 has 15 amino acids. This specimen was peripheral blood, taken 28 days after the second AZD1222 dose. The gene calls are TRBV7-9 and TRBJ1-1; TRBD1 agrees at 8 bases. The clonotype was recovered from an adult who received the AZD1222 COVID-19 vaccine. The CDR3 spells CASSPPQGALGEAFF. The CDR3 coding sequence is TGTGCCAGCAGCCCCCCTCAGGGGGCATTAGGGGAAGCTTTCTTT.